This T cell receptor (beta chain) is drawn from a study of cytomegalovirus exposure and HLA in healthy donors. The study, taken as a whole, reports: In a later analysis, productive TCRs from donors in an Asian-associated ancestry cluster reportedly carried fewer N-insertions than the cohort mean. HLA alleles were associated with 17,000 or so TCR beta sequences in a later analysis at 0.05 false discovery rate.

Regarding this clone: The antigen is undetermined.

Amplification used 60 Vbeta primers and 13 Jbeta primers. TCRdb's table, derived via immunoSEQ multiplex PCR, lists solely in-frame clones and lacks some. The profile covers roughly 100,000 clones, with approximately 79% appearing a single time and 3.1% taken by the ten largest. The J segment lost 10 bases and the V segment lost 4 bases, leaving 12 bases of the junction unmatched. Germline CDR1 reads LGHNA; CDR2 reads YNFKEQ. The CDR3 is made up of 15 amino acids. The sequence came from a woman in her 40s in good health and CMV-seronegative. The chain links TRBV4-2 to TRBJ2-1; 8 bases are a match to TRBD1. Sequenced input: PBMCs. The CDR3 region is CASSRAGTGVWEQFF. In nucleotides, the CDR3 is TGTGCCAGCAGCCGAGCCGGGACAGGCGTCTGGGAGCAGTTCTTC.